A single T cell receptor beta chain is shown here with its context. Its specificity is unknown. The assay was immunoSEQ multiplex PCR, and TCRdb's table has in-frame clones only and misses some. The table shows some 16,000 clones, with more than 55% occurring only once. CDR1 and CDR2 (germline): KGHSH, LQKENI. This CDR3 comprises 15 residues. Trimming pared 4 bases from V and 5 bases from J, leaving 18 bases between. The patients all showed relapse after autologous stem cell transplantation, while their brentuximab vedotin exposure varied. The data were obtained in a study of PD-1 blockade in classical Hodgkin lymphoma. Study observations and caveats: CD4+ but not CD8+ TCR diversity rose significantly by C4D1.

The sequencing used peripheral blood mononuclear cells (PBMCs), collected before the second cycle of nivolumab. This clonotype originated in a human donor with classical Hodgkin lymphoma. The chain joins TRBV18 to TRBJ2-7; a possible D gene is TRBD1 (6 bases). Here the CDR3 DNA reads TGTGCCAGCTCACGCGACAGGCCCCCTCGGAACGAGCAGTACTTC. It codes for CASSRDRPPRNEQYF.